This T cell receptor (beta chain) originates from a study of shared clonotypes between healthy human individuals. Study information: There were three CD4 naive, three CD4 memory, two CD8 naive and one CD8 memory plates per donor.

Measured with immunoSEQ multiplex PCR; TCRdb has only the in-frame clones, and not every one. The sample has about 1,900,000 clones; less than 95% are singletons. The CDR3 length is 15 residues. Germline CDR1 reads SEHNR; CDR2 reads FQNEAQ (reference sequence). With V trimmed by 5 bases and J by 1 base, 7 bases remained unmatched. Positive CCR7 selection of CD45RO-negative cells yielded the naive CD8 cells, and terminally differentiated effector memory CD45RA+ cells were excluded. This receptor was identified in a man aged 18 to 30 in good health. The genes are TRBV7-9 and TRBJ2-7; TRBD1 matches at 8 bases. The material sequenced was naive CD8+ T cells sorted from blood. The DNA for the CDR3 is TGTGCCAGCAGCACAACAGGGGGAGAGTCCTACGAGCAGTACTTC. Its protein product is CASSTTGGESYEQYF.